This T cell receptor (beta chain) was identified during a study of CD8+CD57+ T cells in acquired aplastic anemia. Worth noting for this clonotype: What it recognizes is unknown.

Germline values: CDR1 LNHNV, CDR2 YYDKDF (reference sequence). V was clipped by 1 base and J by 6 bases, with 6 bases between them. This CDR3 has 12 residues. Using genomic DNA as the template, TCR beta VDJ and CDR3 profiling was carried out. A single record per CDR3 protein comes from TCRdb applying MiXCR to the reads. The sample yields 89,000 or so distinct CDR3 sequences, roughly 70% seen once. Findings and caveats of the study: Patients and controls had in common twenty-nine CD8+ CDR3 sequences.

The authors sequenced patients whose flow cytometry had shown CD8+CD57+ cell expansion. Each patient had severe acquired aplastic anemia. Patients had received no therapy at the time of blood sampling. The TCR sequence derives from a human donor with aplastic anemia. This rearrangement joins TRBV15 to TRBJ1-2, with no clear D. The sequenced sample was sorted CD4+, CD8+, or CD8+CD57+ T cells (not recorded which) from PBMCs. In DNA, the CDR3 is TGTGCCACCAGCAGAGGGGGAGATGGCTACACCTTC. Translation: CATSRGGDGYTF.